The 22 T cell receptor beta chains listed next were all sequenced from one sample in a study of prognosis after radiotherapy for stage I lung cancer (dated by TCRdb to the early 2020s). The run used an Illumina HiSeq 3000. The TCR beta CDR3 region was amplified from genomic DNA by two rounds of multiplex PCR. In the first round of PCR, primers specific to each TRBV and TRBJ gene were used, and the primer sequences are filed in Chinese patent CN105087789A. The raw public data were reprocessed by TCRdb itself: fastp quality trimming at Q25, MiXCR clonotype calling, in-frame beta chains only. Rows with one shared CDR3 protein collapse into an entry with the most common genes and DNA. The sample table holds around 19,000 distinct CDR3 sequences, of which 50% to 60% were seen once. Jointly, the top ten make up 27% of the sample. The input for sequencing was PBMCs, taken before or after stereotactic body radiation therapy (not recorded which). All receptors derive from a donor over 45 with non-small cell lung cancer.

The J gene is TRBJ1-5, the V gene TRBV28; a weak D match, TRBD1 (5 bases). Germline V gene data show CDR1 as MDHEN and CDR2 as SYDVKM. V lost 7 bases and J 6 bases, leaving 13 bases between the germline ends. The CDR3 loop spans 13 amino acids. This CDR3 is CASTLRDVQPQHF. The CDR3 bases are TGTGCCAGCACCCTAAGGGACGTTCAGCCCCAGCATTTT.

This clonotype occurred a few times. The J gene is TRBJ2-1, the V gene TRBV6-4; TRBD2 matches 14 bases. CDR3 length: 17 amino acids. V lost 2 bases to trimming and J lost 8 bases; unmatched junction nucleotides: 8. The germline CDR1 and CDR2 sequences are MRHNA and SNTAGT. For the CDR3, the DNA is TGTGCCAGCAGTGACGGGACTAGCGGGAGTGAGGTCGATGAGCAGTTCTTC. It codes for CASSDGTSGSEVDEQFF.

The V gene is TRBV7-2, the J gene TRBJ1-1; D is undetermined. This CDR3 comprises 15 residues. Deletions cut 8 bases from V and 1 base from J, with 17 bases between. Germline CDR1 is SGHTA and CDR2 is FQGNSA. The chain's CDR3 is CASGENGLKNTEAFF. The CDR3 DNA sequence: TGTGCCAGCGGGGAAAACGGGTTAAAGAACACTGAAGCTTTCTTT.

The chain is built from TRBV6-1 and TRBJ2-7, with 8 bases aligning to TRBD1. CDR3 length: 17 residues. Germline CDR1 and CDR2: MNHNS and SASEGT. J was trimmed by 4 bases and V by 5 bases; bases with no gene match: 16. Here the CDR3 DNA reads TGTGCCAGCAGTACTACCCGATCCGGGACAGGTCGTTACGAGCAGTACTTC. Its translation is CASSTTRSGTGRYEQYF.

This clonotype was observed many times. This chain uses TRBV28 with TRBJ1-5; D possibly corresponds to TRBD1 (5 bases). Germline loops: CDR1 MDHEN, CDR2 SYDVKM. V lost 6 bases to trimming and J lost 4 bases, with 13 bases between them. This CDR3 spans 14 amino acids. Written as DNA, the CDR3 is TGTGCCAGCAGGACCGGGACGGTGAATCAGCCCCAGCATTTT. It specifies CASRTGTVNQPQHF.

The rearrangement links TRBV5-1 to TRBJ2-6; unclear D gene. V dropped 2 bases and J dropped 6 bases, with 6 bases sitting between them. Looked up from germline, CDR1 is SGHRS and CDR2 is YFSETQ. The CDR3 sequence is 13 residues long. This CDR3 reads CASSFWVANVLTF. CDR3 coding DNA: TGCGCCAGCAGCTTTTGGGTGGCCAACGTCCTGACTTTC.

With regard to this clonotype: A read error may produce the germline difference seen at one junction end. The V gene is TRBV20-1, the J gene TRBJ2-2; 8 nucleotides line up with TRBD2. The CDR3 totals 18 residues. CDR1 is DFQATT, CDR2 SNEGSKA, per germline (reference sequence). The CDR3 here is CGARGGTSGSGSVGELFF. The CDR3 bases are TGCGGTGCTAGAGGAGGTACTAGCGGAAGTGGGTCGGTCGGGGAGCTGTTTTTT.

This clonotype was seen at least ten times. A much more abundant neighbour one base away suggests this may be a read error. V gene TRBV12-3 or TRBV12-4 combines with J gene TRBJ2-7; D not certain. This CDR3 has 16 residues. V was cut by 1 base and J by 3 bases, with 16 bases left in between. The CDR3 region has the DNA TGTGCCAGCAGTTTAGAAGAGCGCACTGGAGACTACGAGCAGTACTTC. This translates into CASSLEERTGDYEQYF.

Points on this clonotype: Its ends do not fully match the called genes, so a read error is possible. The chain employs TRBV7-9 and TRBJ1-2, with a possible D match to TRBD1 (6 bases). Per germline, CDR1 SEHNR and CDR2 FQNEAQ (reference sequence). The CDR3 extends over 16 amino acids. This chain's CDR3 is CASILALGGGCNGYTF. The DNA for the CDR3 is TGTGCCAGCATCTTAGCGCTTGGGGGGGGCTGTAATGGCTACACCTTC.

Of note for this clonotype: Mismatch with germline at one junction end may stem from a read error. The chain has TRBV29-1 and TRBJ2-5, with D possibly TRBD2 on 5 matching bases. Germline V gene sequence: CDR1 SQVTM, CDR2 ANQGSEA. This CDR3 spans 16 amino acids. In DNA form, the CDR3 reads TGCATCGTTGTTCCTCCCCCTGACACCTGGGGAGATACCCAGTACTTC. Translation: CIVVPPPDTWGDTQYF.

This clonotype was recorded many times. This chain links TRBV3-1 with TRBJ2-1; D may be TRBD1 (6 bases). The ends were cut back, 2 bases at V and 6 bases at J, with 14 bases in the middle. The CDR3 runs to 15 residues. CDR1 is LGHDT and CDR2 is YNNKEL in the germline V gene (reference sequence). CDR3 residues: CASSQTSGVANEQFF. DNA for the CDR3: TGTGCCAGCAGCCAAACGTCAGGGGTGGCCAATGAGCAGTTCTTC.

The chain uses TRBV2 and TRBJ2-1, with no clear D. The germline gives CDR1 SNHLY, CDR2 FYNNEI. The ends were cut back, 5 bases at V and 6 bases at J, with 20 bases in the middle. The CDR3 sequence is 16 residues long. CDR3 in amino acids: CASSPTSMGRSNEQFF. The CDR3 nucleotides are TGTGCCAGCAGTCCGACTTCTATGGGCCGTAGCAATGAGCAGTTCTTC. Drawing the rest from reference TRBV2 and TRBJ2-1, the complete variable domain is EPEVTQTPSHQVTQMGQEVILRCVPISNHLYFYWYRQILGQKVEFLVSFYNNEISEKSEIFDDQFSVERPDGSNFTLKIRSTKLEDSAMYFCASSPTSMGRSNEQFFGPGTRLTVL.

With regard to this clonotype: The junction does not match germline at one end; this may be a read error. This chain links TRBV7-3 with TRBJ2-2, with D possibly TRBD2 on 6 matching bases. The V gene's germline CDR1 is SGHTA and CDR2 FQGTGA. The CDR3 has 10 amino acids. The chain's CDR3 is CASIPGEPFF. CDR3 bases: TGTGCCAGCATCCCGGGAGAGCCGTTTTTT.

V gene TRBV27 combines with J gene TRBJ1-1; 7 bases map to TRBD1. This CDR3 is built from 17 residues. CDR1 MNHEY and CDR2 SMNVEV come from the germline V gene (reference sequence). J was trimmed by 2 bases and V by 6 bases; bases with no gene match: 15. This CDR3 is CASSPDRVWSSNTEAFF. CDR3 in DNA: TGTGCCAGCAGCCCAGACAGGGTTTGGAGCTCTAACACTGAAGCTTTCTTT.

The V gene is TRBV6-2 or TRBV6-3, the J gene TRBJ1-3, with 7 positions matching TRBD1. The germline CDR1 and CDR2 sequences are MNHEY and SVGEGT. V dropped 9 bases and J dropped 0; count of bases not matched to a gene: 17. This CDR3 spans 18 amino acids. The CDR3 DNA reads TGTGCCAGTATTAGGGACAGTTATGGAGAAAGCTCTGGAAACACCATATATTTT. As protein: CASIRDSYGESSGNTIYF.

This clonotype was found many times. Just one base apart from a much larger clone, this may be a read error. The CDR3 sequence is CASSLSGQVYEQYF. The CDR3, as DNA: TGTGCCAGCAGTCTTTCGGGACAGGTGTACGAGCAGTACTTC. V gene TRBV6-1 combines with J gene TRBJ2-7; 8 bases align to TRBD1. V trimming: 5 bases; J trimming: 4 bases; junction bases outside the gene matches: 7. Germline CDR1 MNHNS, CDR2 SASEGT. The CDR3 is 14 amino acids.

This clonotype was recorded once. The gene calls are TRBV6-1 and TRBJ1-4, with 7 bases that match TRBD1. Germline V CDR1 and CDR2: MNHNS, SASEGT. The V gene end was trimmed by 0 bases and the J gene end by 8 bases; junction bases not matched to a gene: 6. The CDR3 spans 15 residues. The CDR3 region is CASSEAVGGGEKLFF. The CDR3 region has the DNA TGTGCCAGCAGTGAAGCCGTAGGGGGCGGGGAAAAACTGTTTTTT.

This clonotype was counted at least ten times. The V gene is TRBV20-1, the J gene TRBJ2-5; D may match TRBD1 or TRBD2 (5 bases each). The assigned J gene may be wrong: the sequence end matches TRBJ2-1 better. Germline lookup yields CDR1 DFQATT and CDR2 SNEGSKA (reference sequence). The CDR3 extends over 14 amino acids. CDR3 bases: TGCAGTGCTAGATCGCTGGATGGGACCAATGAGCAGTTCTTC. Its translation is CSARSLDGTNEQFF.

This clonotype has only one observation. This sequence joins TRBV11-2 and TRBJ2-7, with 11 bases matching TRBD2. The CDR3 is made up of 16 amino acids. The germline CDR1 and CDR2 sequences are SGHAT and FQNNGV. V shed 6 bases and J 4 bases; nucleotides not matched to a gene: 11. This chain's CDR3 is CASSLGLADIHYEQYF. The CDR3, as DNA: TGTGCCAGCAGTCTGGGACTAGCGGATATCCATTACGAGCAGTACTTC.

This clonotype was picked up many times. Germline and junction disagree at one end, which may indicate a read error. V gene TRBV28 combines with J gene TRBJ2-7; 13 bases match TRBD2. The germline V gene encodes CDR1 MDHEN and CDR2 SYDVKM. This CDR3 comprises 15 residues. CDR3 in amino acids: CAGSSHGLAGVEQYF. In DNA form, the CDR3 reads TGTGCCGGCAGTTCACACGGACTAGCGGGAGTCGAGCAGTACTTC.

The chain is built from TRBV6-1 and TRBJ2-1; 8 bases are shared with TRBD1. Trimming cost V 5 bases and J 8 bases; bases outside gene matches: 2. This CDR3 comprises 12 residues. Germline CDR1 is MNHNS and CDR2 is SASEGT. The CDR3 region is CASSLQGDEQFF. In DNA form, the CDR3 reads TGTGCCAGCAGTCTACAGGGGGATGAGCAGTTCTTC.

This clonotype was found once. CDR3 residues: CASSLAASVKTDTQYF. The CDR3 bases are TGCGCCAGCAGCTTGGCGGCTAGCGTGAAGACAGATACGCAGTATTTT. The genes are TRBV5-1 and TRBJ2-3; weak D call: TRBD2 (6 bases). V gave up 0 bases and J gave up 3 bases, with 14 bases separating them. Germline V gene sequence: CDR1 SGHRS, CDR2 YFSETQ. The CDR3 length is 16 residues.